The rows below give T cell receptor beta chains drawn from one sample of a study of cytomegalovirus exposure and HLA in healthy donors. The repertoire was sequenced with immunoSEQ multiplex PCR; TCRdb's copy has only in-frame clones and lacks some. Across about 140,000 clones, the top ten clones capture 2% to 3% of the sample. Material for sequencing was PBMCs. Source of these receptors: a man aged 40-49 years in good health and CMV-seronegative. Both conserved end residues are part of each CDR3. The D gene is left open where the match is weak.

D gene: TRBD1
J gene: TRBJ1-1
V gene: TRBV7-9
CDR3 protein: CASSSRKPPGGRAEAFF
CDR3 DNA: TGTGCCAGCAGCTCCCGAAAACCTCCAGGGGGCAGGGCTGAAGCTTTCTTT

D gene: .
J gene: TRBJ1-4
V gene: TRBV18
CDR3 protein: CASSPYTGAEKLFF
CDR3 DNA: TGTGCCAGCTCACCATATACTGGGGCTGAAAAACTGTTTTTT

D gene: TRBD1
J gene: TRBJ2-2
V gene: TRBV7-3
CDR3 protein: CASSSEGTVPGELFF
CDR3 DNA: TGTGCCAGCAGCTCTGAGGGGACAGTCCCCGGGGAGCTGTTTTTT

D gene: .
J gene: TRBJ2-3
V gene: TRBV5-1
CDR3 protein: CASSLAVQQGRLTSTDTQYF
CDR3 DNA: TGCGCCAGCAGCTTGGCGGTACAGCAGGGCCGGCTGACTAGCACAGATACGCAGTATTTT

D gene: TRBD1
J gene: TRBJ1-2
V gene: TRBV7-2
CDR3 protein: CASSLRGSETGGAYGYTF
CDR3 DNA: TGTGCCAGCAGCTTAAGGGGAAGCGAGACAGGGGGCGCCTATGGCTACACCTTC

D gene: .
J gene: TRBJ2-5
V gene: TRBV6-5
CDR3 protein: CASSYGLAFHF
CDR3 DNA: TGTGCCAGCAGTTACGGGCTAGCATTTCACTTC

D gene: TRBD1
J gene: TRBJ1-2
V gene: TRBV4-1
CDR3 protein: CASSQEQGIVGYTF
CDR3 DNA: TGCGCCAGCAGCCAAGAACAGGGGATCGTTGGCTACACCTTC

D gene: .
J gene: TRBJ2-2
V gene: TRBV5-6
CDR3 protein: CASSFYSNTGELFF
CDR3 DNA: TGTGCCAGCAGCTTTTACAGCAACACCGGGGAGCTGTTTTTT

D gene: .
J gene: TRBJ1-4
V gene: TRBV2
CDR3 protein: CASSGDTTTNEKLFF
CDR3 DNA: TGTGCCAGCAGTGGTGACACAACAACTAATGAAAAACTGTTTTTT

D gene: TRBD1
J gene: TRBJ1-2
V gene: TRBV6-4
CDR3 protein: CASSAAGQGANGYTF
CDR3 DNA: TGTGCCAGCAGTGCCGCCGGACAGGGGGCTAATGGCTACACCTTC

D gene: .
J gene: TRBJ2-1
V gene: TRBV2
CDR3 protein: CASSFGGQGVFNEQFF
CDR3 DNA: TGTGCCAGCAGTTTCGGAGGGCAGGGGGTCTTCAATGAGCAGTTCTTC

D gene: .
J gene: TRBJ1-5
V gene: TRBV6-5
CDR3 protein: CASSSLDRNQPQHF
CDR3 DNA: TGTGCCAGCAGTTCTTTAGACAGGAATCAGCCCCAGCATTTT

D gene: TRBD1
J gene: TRBJ2-3
V gene: TRBV5-5
CDR3 protein: CASSVERGPPRTQYF
CDR3 DNA: TGTGCCAGCAGTGTGGAGAGGGGGCCTCCCCGTACGCAGTATTTT

D gene: TRBD1
J gene: TRBJ1-5
V gene: TRBV2
CDR3 protein: CASATGGAQPQHF
CDR3 DNA: TGTGCCAGTGCTACAGGGGGCGCCCAGCCCCAGCATTTT

D gene: .
J gene: TRBJ2-7
V gene: TRBV6-4
CDR3 protein: CASSELIPGTDVYEQYF
CDR3 DNA: TGTGCCAGCAGTGAACTCATTCCCGGGACTGATGTGTACGAGCAGTACTTC

D gene: TRBD1
J gene: TRBJ1-5
V gene: TRBV6-1
CDR3 protein: CAGQGASNQPQHF
CDR3 DNA: TGTGCCGGACAGGGGGCATCAAATCAGCCCCAGCATTTT

D gene: .
J gene: TRBJ1-3
V gene: TRBV4-2
CDR3 protein: CASSPGFEGNTIYF
CDR3 DNA: TGTGCCAGCAGCCCGGGTTTCGAAGGAAACACCATATATTTT

D gene: TRBD1
J gene: TRBJ1-2
V gene: TRBV29-1
CDR3 protein: CSAGQDDGYGYTF
CDR3 DNA: TGCAGCGCTGGACAGGACGACGGCTATGGCTACACCTTC

D gene: TRBD2
J gene: TRBJ2-3
V gene: TRBV11-2
CDR3 protein: CASSLAPGGYTDTQYF
CDR3 DNA: TGTGCCAGCAGCTTAGCGCCGGGGGGATACACAGATACGCAGTATTTT